This TCR beta chain was observed in a study of T cell changes during pregnancy in multiple sclerosis. There are 15 residues in the CDR3. The germline V gene encodes CDR1 SGDLS and CDR2 YYNGEE. V lost 1 base and J lost 1, with 11 bases in between. The repertoire was sequenced with immunoSEQ multiplex PCR; TCRdb's copy has only in-frame clones and lacks some. The table shows 55,000 to 70,000 clones, with 75% to 90% occurring only once. The chain links TRBV9 to TRBJ2-5; a possible D gene is TRBD2 (6 bases). This clonotype was sampled from a female donor with multiple sclerosis, enrolled in a pregnancy study. The sample in question was peripheral blood, obtained after pregnancy. The CDR3 is CASSVRMGGQETQYF. Here the CDR3 DNA reads TGTGCCAGCAGCGTACGCATGGGGGGCCAAGAGACCCAGTACTTC.